These 25 T cell receptor beta chains were all obtained from the same sample, sequenced in a study of T-cell reconstitution after alpha-beta-depleted transplantation in children. Unique molecular identifiers were used in preparing the TCRbeta library. TCRdb re-called the PCR reads with MiXCR, one entry per CDR3 protein. This sample has 300,000 to 350,000 distinct CDR3 sequences, with roughly 15% found just once. The specimen was PBMCs, mostly from graft donor cells, collected 360 days after TCRalphabeta/CD19-depleted stem cell transplant. The receptors here all came from a male patient aged 2-10 years who had a stem cell transplant for acute lymphoblastic leukemia, so the T cells may come from the graft donor.

This clonotype was observed a few times. A read error may account for a junction end that differs from germline. This chain connects TRBV20-1 to TRBJ2-1, with D perhaps matching TRBD2 (6 bases). Germline loops: CDR1 DFQATT, CDR2 SNEGSKA (reference sequence). The CDR3 length is 15 residues. CDR3 amino acids: CSASLLSGSHNEQFF. CDR3 nucleotide sequence: TGCAGTGCTAGCCTTCTTAGCGGCTCCCACAATGAGCAGTTCTTC.

This clonotype was seen only a few times. The chain links TRBV6-6 to TRBJ2-5, with a tentative D call TRBD1 (6 bases). Germline V gene lookup returns CDR1 MNHNY and CDR2 SVGAGI (reference sequence). The CDR3 has 12 residues. V shed 9 bases and J shed 3 bases, with 11 bases lying between them. The CDR3: CASNAGEETQYF. In nucleotides, the CDR3 is TGTGCCAGTAACGCAGGGGAAGAGACCCAGTACTTC.

The rearrangement uses TRBV28 and TRBJ2-3, with D possibly TRBD2 on 6 matching bases. This CDR3 spans 12 amino acids. Looked up from germline, CDR1 is MDHEN and CDR2 is SYDVKM. The ends were cut back, 6 bases at V and 8 bases at J, with 12 bases in the middle. Here the CDR3 reads CASRPGTATQYF. CDR3 nucleotide sequence: TGTGCCAGCAGACCAGGGACTGCTACGCAGTATTTT.

The rearrangement joins TRBV20-1 to TRBJ2-3; 10 bases align to TRBD1. The CDR3 has 15 amino acids. CDR1 DFQATT and CDR2 SNEGSKA come from the germline V gene (reference sequence). V lost 5 bases and J lost 6; bases outside the gene matches: 11. The CDR3: CSAEWGQGYQDTQYF. The CDR3 nucleotides are TGCAGTGCTGAGTGGGGACAGGGGTACCAGGATACGCAGTATTTT.

The chain recombines TRBV11-1 with TRBJ1-1; the match to TRBD1 covers 7 bases. Trimming removed 2 bases from V and 1 base from J; junction bases left unmatched: 13. Germline CDR1 reads SGHAT; CDR2 reads FQDESV (reference sequence). CDR3 length equals 18 residues. This CDR3 reads CASSLIYWPGTANTEAFF. The CDR3 DNA reads as TGTGCCAGCAGCTTAATTTACTGGCCCGGGACAGCGAACACTGAAGCTTTCTTT.

The V call is TRBV5-6, the J call TRBJ2-1, with D hard to call. CDR3 length equals 12 residues. V was shortened by 7 bases and J by 3 bases, with 8 bases between the two germline ends. Germline values: CDR1 SGHDT, CDR2 YYEEEE. DNA of the CDR3: TGTGCCAGCCAACTTGACTACAATGAGCAGTTCTTC. Protein sequence: CASQLDYNEQFF.

The V and J genes are TRBV24-1 and TRBJ2-1; TRBD2 agrees at 8 bases. This CDR3 is built from 16 residues. Germline values: CDR1 KGHDR, CDR2 SFDVKD. Trimming cost V 3 bases and J 2 bases; bases outside gene matches: 5. CDR3 nucleotides: TGTGCCACCAGTGATGCTACTAGCGGACCCTACAATGAGCAGTTCTTC. Amino acids: CATSDATSGPYNEQFF.

The gene calls are TRBV7-2 and TRBJ1-2; D uncertain. This CDR3 contains 17 residues. Trimming pared 0 bases from V and 5 bases from J, leaving 19 bases between. Germline assignment: CDR1 SGHTA and CDR2 FQGNSA. CDR3 sequence: CASSLAVRGISTYGYTF. DNA of the CDR3: TGTGCCAGCAGCTTAGCCGTTCGAGGGATCTCGACTTATGGCTACACCTTC.

This rearrangement joins TRBV12-3 or TRBV12-4 to TRBJ2-5; possibly TRBD1 for D (5 bases). Trimming removed 3 bases from V and 4 bases from J, with 6 bases in between. The CDR3 runs 12 residues. As DNA, the CDR3 is TGTGCCAGCAGTTTGGGGCCAGAGACCCAGTACTTC. Encoded protein: CASSLGPETQYF.

This clonotype was seen a few times. The chain is built from TRBV12-3 or TRBV12-4 and TRBJ2-5; 8 bases are shared with TRBD2. The junction had 6 bases not matched to a gene; V was cut back by 7 bases and J by 11 bases. The length of the CDR3 is 11 residues. The CDR3: CASTPGGNQYF. CDR3 nucleotides: TGTGCCAGCACCCCGGGGGGGAATCAGTACTTC.

This clonotype has more than one count but fewer than ten. This sequence joins TRBV6-1 and TRBJ2-5; D is perhaps TRBD2 (6 bases). Deletions cut 5 bases from V and 0 bases from J, with 16 bases between. The CDR3 spans 16 residues. CDR1 and CDR2 (germline): MNHNS, SASEGT. The CDR3 loop reads CASSQGLFRDQETQYF. The DNA of the CDR3 is TGTGCCAGCAGTCAGGGACTTTTCAGGGACCAAGAGACCCAGTACTTC.

This clonotype was found a few times. The rearrangement links TRBV15 to TRBJ2-5; TRBD2 agrees at 14 bases. The J segment lost 3 bases and the V segment lost 0 bases, leaving 3 bases of the junction unmatched. Per the germline V gene, CDR1 is LNHNV and CDR2 is YYDKDF (reference sequence). This CDR3 is 17 amino acids long. The CDR3: CATSRDQGLAGEETQYF. CDR3 DNA: TGTGCCACCAGCAGAGATCAGGGACTAGCGGGAGAAGAGACCCAGTACTTC.

In its sample, this clonotype was seen a few times. This chain uses TRBV7-2 with TRBJ2-1; 8 bases are shared with TRBD1. The CDR3 loop spans 14 amino acids. The V gene end was trimmed by 1 base and the J gene end by 7 bases; junction bases not matched to a gene: 3. Per germline, CDR1 SGHTA and CDR2 FQGNSA. The CDR3, as DNA: TGTGCCAGCAGCTTAGACCGGACAGGGAATGAGCAGTTCTTC. This translates into CASSLDRTGNEQFF.

This clonotype appeared many times. The chain links TRBV24-1 to TRBJ1-1, with D hard to call. Germline V CDR1 and CDR2: KGHDR, SFDVKD. The CDR3 totals 9 residues. Trimming stripped 4 bases from V and 8 bases from J, with 1 base between. CDR3 in amino acids: CATSEEAFF. For the CDR3, the DNA is TGTGCCACCAGTGAAGAAGCTTTCTTT.

The V gene is TRBV4-3, the J gene TRBJ2-7, with D possibly being TRBD1 or TRBD2 (6 bases each). Trimming cost V 0 bases and J 4 bases, with 13 bases left between them. CDR1 LGHNA and CDR2 YSLEER come from the germline V gene. The CDR3 runs 15 residues. CDR3 loop: CASSQDGRGGYEQYF. CDR3 in DNA: TGCGCCAGCAGCCAAGACGGCAGGGGAGGATACGAGCAGTACTTC.

V gene TRBV12-3 or TRBV12-4 combines with J gene TRBJ2-1; perhaps TRBD2 as D (5 bases). V lost 3 bases, J lost 0 bases, and 18 bases lay in between. This CDR3 comprises 18 residues. In DNA form, the CDR3 reads TGTGCCAGCAGTTTGGGGTGGCGGGCAAGGAGCTCCTACAATGAGCAGTTCTTC. Translation gives CASSLGWRARSSYNEQFF.

The chain links TRBV11-2 to TRBJ1-2; 7 bases are shared with TRBD1. V lost 5 bases, J lost 3 bases, and 6 bases stayed unmatched. CDR3 size: 14 residues. Germline V gene lookup returns CDR1 SGHAT and CDR2 FQNNGV. The CDR3 loop is CASSDRVADYGYTF. The CDR3 DNA reads TGTGCCAGCAGCGACAGGGTAGCGGACTATGGCTACACCTTC.

This clonotype was observed a handful of times. The CDR3, as DNA: TGTGCCACCAGTGACCTTGACAGACTCCTTGGCACAGATACGCAGTATTTT. This sequence encodes CATSDLDRLLGTDTQYF. This chain links TRBV24-1 with TRBJ2-3, with a tentative D call TRBD1 (5 bases). V shed 4 bases and J shed 1 base, with 17 bases lying between them. Germline V CDR1 and CDR2: KGHDR, SFDVKD. The CDR3 is made up of 17 amino acids.

This clonotype showed up many times. The rearrangement joins TRBV4-1 to TRBJ2-5, with D perhaps matching TRBD1 (6 bases). The ends were cut back, 1 base at V and 5 bases at J, with 11 bases in the middle. The CDR3 is made up of 14 amino acids. CDR1 and CDR2 (germline): MGHRA, YSYEKL. The CDR3 nucleotides are TGCGCCAGCAGCCAAGGCGCAGGGGTTGAGACCCAGTACTTC. Translated: CASSQGAGVETQYF.

There are a few counts of this clonotype. The chain couples TRBV7-3 to TRBJ2-1; 7 nucleotides align to TRBD1. V shed 1 base, J shed 6 bases, and the junction held 6 bases outside the gene matches. The germline CDR1 and CDR2 sequences are SGHTA and FQGTGA. CDR3 length: 15 residues. CDR3 coding DNA: TGTGCCAGCAGCTTAATCGCAGGGACAGCCAATGAGCAGTTCTTC. Translating gives CASSLIAGTANEQFF. The complete variable domain, with remaining parts taken from reference TRBV7-3 and TRBJ2-1, reads GAGVSQTPSNKVTEKGKYVELRCDPISGHTALYWYRQSLGQGPEFLIYFQGTGAADDSGLPNDRFFAVRPEGSVSTLKIQRTERGDSAVYLCASSLIAGTANEQFFGPGTRLTVL.

Points on this clonotype: A read error is possible here, since a much larger clone lies one base away. The V gene is TRBV28, the J gene TRBJ2-1, with D possibly being TRBD2 (6 bases). The germline CDR1 and CDR2 sequences are MDHEN and SYDVKM. The CDR3 spans 14 residues. CDR3 bases: TGTGCCAGCAGTTTATGGGGGAGGTACAGTGAGCAGTTCTTC. This codes for CASSLWGRYSEQFF.

This chain joins TRBV7-9 and TRBJ1-6; D is unresolved. The CDR3 spans 11 residues. Germline CDR1 SEHNR, CDR2 FQNEAQ (reference sequence). V lost 5 bases, J lost 12 bases, and 8 bases lay in between. CDR3: CASSPEGPLHF. CDR3 nucleotide sequence: TGTGCCAGCAGCCCCGAGGGACCCCTCCACTTT.

This clonotype was seen repeatedly, ten times or more. The gene calls are TRBV10-3 and TRBJ2-1; a possible D gene is TRBD2 (6 bases). The germline V gene has CDR1 ENHRY and CDR2 SYGVKD. The CDR3 is made up of 16 amino acids. The V and J ends lost 4 bases and 3 bases respectively, with 16 bases between them. The CDR3 nucleotides read TGTGCCATCAGTGGGGCCGGGACTTGGGTCTACAATGAGCAGTTCTTC. Protein: CAISGAGTWVYNEQFF.

The V gene is TRBV10-3, the J gene TRBJ2-2; D remains ambiguous. CDR1 ENHRY and CDR2 SYGVKD come from the germline V gene. The ends were cut back, 3 bases at V and 0 bases at J, with 8 bases in the middle. CDR3 length: 15 amino acids. The CDR3 DNA sequence: TGTGCCATCAGTGACGGGCAGACGAACACCGGGGAGCTGTTTTTT. This sequence encodes CAISDGQTNTGELFF.

As regards this clonotype: This CDR3 is missing its conserved last phenylalanine or tryptophan, likely due to a read error. V usage is TRBV20-1 and J usage is TRBJ1-6; D gene uncertain. Germline V gene lookup returns CDR1 DFQATT and CDR2 SNEGSKA (reference sequence). V lost 7 bases to trimming and J lost 4 bases, with 14 bases between them. The CDR3 runs 14 residues. This CDR3 is CSVPGQVYNSPLHC. The CDR3 nucleotides read TGCAGTGTGCCCGGGCAGGTTTATAATTCACCCCTCCACTGT.